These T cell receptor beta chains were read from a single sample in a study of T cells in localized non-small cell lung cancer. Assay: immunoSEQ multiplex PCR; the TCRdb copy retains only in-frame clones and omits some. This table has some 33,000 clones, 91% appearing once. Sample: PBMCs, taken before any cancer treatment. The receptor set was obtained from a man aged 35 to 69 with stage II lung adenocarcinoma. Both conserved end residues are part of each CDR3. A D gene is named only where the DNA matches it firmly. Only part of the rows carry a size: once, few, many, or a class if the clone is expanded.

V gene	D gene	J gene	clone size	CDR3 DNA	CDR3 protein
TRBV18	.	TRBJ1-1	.	TGTGCCAGCTCATCCCAGAACACTGAAGCTTTCTTT	CASSSQNTEAFF
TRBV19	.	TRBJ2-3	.	TGTGCCAGTAGTATAGAGAAAAGAAGCGGGAGCACAGATACGCAGTATTTT	CASSIEKRSGSTDTQYF
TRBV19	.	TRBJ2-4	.	TGTGCCAGTATGGGCGACATTCAGTACTTC	CASMGDIQYF
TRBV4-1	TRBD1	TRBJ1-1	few	TGCGCCAGCAGCCAAGATGGAGGGGGCATGAACACTGAAGCTTTCTTT	CASSQDGGGMNTEAFF
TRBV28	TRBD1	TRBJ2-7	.	TGTGCCAGCAGTGCAGGGGGAGTAGACGAGCAGTACTTC	CASSAGGVDEQYF
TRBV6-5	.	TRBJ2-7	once	TGTGCCAGCAGTCATCAATACTCCTACGAGCAGTACTTC	CASSHQYSYEQYF
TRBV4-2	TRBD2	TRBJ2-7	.	TGTGCCAGCAGCCAAGATCGGTTAAGCGGGGCTAGCTCCTACGAGCAGTACTTC	CASSQDRLSGASSYEQYF
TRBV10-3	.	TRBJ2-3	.	TGTGCCATCAGTGGGGGAAATGCGCCAGATACGCAGTATTTT	CAISGGNAPDTQYF
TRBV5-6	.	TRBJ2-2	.	TGTGCCAGCAGCTTCGACGGGGGCACAAACACCGGGGAGCTGTTTTTT	CASSFDGGTNTGELFF
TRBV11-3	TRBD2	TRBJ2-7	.	TGTGCCAGCAGCTTAGAAAGCGGGGGCTCCTACGAGCAGTACTTC	CASSLESGGSYEQYF
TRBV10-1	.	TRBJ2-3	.	TGCGCCAGCAGTGCCGGAGATACGCAGTATTTT	CASSAGDTQYF
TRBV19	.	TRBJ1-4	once	TGTGCCAGTAGGTCAGGGGCAAAGGATGAAAAACTGTTTTTT	CASRSGAKDEKLFF
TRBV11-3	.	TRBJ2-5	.	TGTGCCAGCAGCTTAGACAGACAAGAGACCCAGTACTTC	CASSLDRQETQYF
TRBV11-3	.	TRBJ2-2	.	TGTGCCAGCAGCTATAGGAAGGCGCCCACCGGGGAGCTGTTTTTT	CASSYRKAPTGELFF
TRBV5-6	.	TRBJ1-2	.	TGTGCCAGCAGCTTGGTATTTGAGGGAGGCTACACCTTC	CASSLVFEGGYTF
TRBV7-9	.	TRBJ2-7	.	TGTGCCTGGAGGGGTAGCGGCTACGAGCAGTACTTC	CAWRGSGYEQYF
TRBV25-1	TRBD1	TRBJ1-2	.	TGTGCCAGCAGTTACAGGACAGGGCAGGACTATGGCTACACCTTC	CASSYRTGQDYGYTF
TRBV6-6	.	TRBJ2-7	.	TGTGCCAGCAGAGATACGGAGCCCCTCTACGAGCAGTACTTC	CASRDTEPLYEQYF
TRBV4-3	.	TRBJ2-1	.	TGCGCCAGCAGCCAAGATTCCCGGACCGTTAACAATGAGCAGTTCTTC	CASSQDSRTVNNEQFF
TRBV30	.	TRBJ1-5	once	TGTGCCTGGAGTCTCGGTCCTCTGGAGCAGCCCCAGCATTTT	CAWSLGPLEQPQHF
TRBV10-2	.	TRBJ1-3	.	TGCGCCAGCAGTAGGGCCCTCGAGGGAAACACCATATATTTT	CASSRALEGNTIYF
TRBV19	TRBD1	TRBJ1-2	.	TGTGCCAGTAGTTTTTCGACAGGGATTAACTATGGCTACACCTTC	CASSFSTGINYGYTF
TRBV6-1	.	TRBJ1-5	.	TGTGCCAGCAGGATCGCGAACAATCAGCCCCAGCATTTT	CASRIANNQPQHF
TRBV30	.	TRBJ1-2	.	TGTGCCTGGAGTGTACTTTTGACTACCACCTTC	CAWSVLLTTTF
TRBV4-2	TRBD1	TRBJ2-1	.	TGTGCCAGCAGCCGCGGACAGGGTTTTTTATCCTACAATGAGCAGTTCTTC	CASSRGQGFLSYNEQFF
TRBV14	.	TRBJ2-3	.	TGTGCCAGCAGCCAAGTCAGGCGGAGCACAGATACGCAGTATTTT	CASSQVRRSTDTQYF
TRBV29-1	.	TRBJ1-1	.	TGCAGCGTTGAAGGACTCCGTAAGGGCACTGAAGCTTTCTTT	CSVEGLRKGTEAFF
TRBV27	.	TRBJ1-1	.	TGTGCCAGCAGTTTAAACGGAGGACTGGGTGGGACTGAAGCTTTCTTT	CASSLNGGLGGTEAFF
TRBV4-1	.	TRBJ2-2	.	TGCGCCAGCAGCCAAGTTGGGGCAGGGACCAAAACCTCGAACACCGGGGAGCTGTTTTTT	CASSQVGAGTKTSNTGELFF
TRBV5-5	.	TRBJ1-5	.	TGTGCCAGCAGCTTGGACTCTACAGGTAATCAGCCCCAGCATTTT	CASSLDSTGNQPQHF
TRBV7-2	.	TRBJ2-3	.	TGTGCCAGCTCCGAGGGAGGTGTCGTGGATACGCAGTATTTT	CASSEGGVVDTQYF
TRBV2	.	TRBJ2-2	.	TGTGCCAGCAGTGAAGGGGGGACCGGGGAGCTGTTTTTT	CASSEGGTGELFF
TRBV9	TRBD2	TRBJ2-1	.	TGTGCCAGCAGTGGCGGGGGCTACAATGAGCAGTTCTTC	CASSGGGYNEQFF
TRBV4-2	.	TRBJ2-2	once	TGTGCCAGCAGCCAAGCCGGACAGAACACCGGGGAGCTGTTTTTT	CASSQAGQNTGELFF
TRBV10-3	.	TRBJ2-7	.	TGTGCCATCAGTGAGGACAGTTACAACCGCGAGCAGTACTTC	CAISEDSYNREQYF
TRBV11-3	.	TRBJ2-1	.	TGTGCCAGCAGCCATGCGGATGAGCAGTTCTTC	CASSHADEQFF
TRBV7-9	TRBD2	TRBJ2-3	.	TGTGCCAGCACCGGGACTAGCGGCACAGATACGCAGTATTTT	CASTGTSGTDTQYF
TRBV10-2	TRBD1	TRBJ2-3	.	TGCGCCAGCAGGCCGGGACAGGAAATCACAGATACGCAGTATTTT	CASRPGQEITDTQYF
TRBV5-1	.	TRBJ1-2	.	TGCGCCAGCAGCCACGAACAGGGACACTACACCTTC	CASSHEQGHYTF
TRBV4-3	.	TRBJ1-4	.	TGCGCCAGCAGCCAACTGGTCGGGGAAAAACTGTTTTTT	CASSQLVGEKLFF